The rows below give T cell receptor beta chains drawn from one sample of a study of blood T cell repertoires in COVID-19. Produced via immunoSEQ multiplex PCR; TCRdb's table is partial and in-frame only. The sample holds about 310,000 clones, roughly 90% seen once. The source material was PBMCs or T cells enriched from blood (not recorded which). Every receptor here comes from a woman under 30 with acute COVID-19. Each CDR3 is given with its conserved first and last residue. A D gene is named only where the DNA matches it firmly. Some rows have no size entry. The others give once, few or many, or a class for an expanded clone.

V gene: TRBV3-1/TRBV3-2
CDR3 length: 15
clone size: -
J gene: TRBJ2-4
D gene: TRBD2
CDR3 DNA: TGTGCCAGCAGTCTACTAGCGGGAGAATCCTGGATTCAGTACTTC
CDR3 protein: CASSLLAGESWIQYF

V gene: TRBV28
CDR3 length: 14
clone size: -
J gene: TRBJ1-5
D gene: -
CDR3 DNA: TGTGCCAGCGTAACAGGGAGTAGCAATCAGCCCCAGCATTTT
CDR3 protein: CASVTGSSNQPQHF

V gene: TRBV11-1
CDR3 length: 16
clone size: once
J gene: TRBJ1-6
D gene: -
CDR3 DNA: TGTGCCAGCAGCCAAGCGGAACCGGCTTATAATTCACCCCTCCACTTT
CDR3 protein: CASSQAEPAYNSPLHF

V gene: TRBV7-9
CDR3 length: 16
clone size: -
J gene: TRBJ2-2
D gene: TRBD2
CDR3 DNA: TGTGCCAGCAGCTTTCGACTAGCGGGGGACACCGGGGAGCTGTTTTTT
CDR3 protein: CASSFRLAGDTGELFF

V gene: TRBV6-1
CDR3 length: 12
clone size: -
J gene: TRBJ1-2
D gene: TRBD1
CDR3 DNA: TGTGCCAGCAGTGACAGGGGGTATGGCTACACCTTC
CDR3 protein: CASSDRGYGYTF

V gene: TRBV28
CDR3 length: 10
clone size: -
J gene: TRBJ1-5
D gene: -
CDR3 DNA: TGTGCCACCTCTGTTCAGCCCCAGCATTTT
CDR3 protein: CATSVQPQHF

V gene: TRBV6-5
CDR3 length: 15
clone size: -
J gene: TRBJ1-1
D gene: TRBD1
CDR3 DNA: TGTGCCAGCAGTTACTCGAAAGGGACAGCGACTGAAGCTTTCTTT
CDR3 protein: CASSYSKGTATEAFF

V gene: TRBV5-6
CDR3 length: 17
clone size: -
J gene: TRBJ2-7
D gene: -
CDR3 DNA: TGTGCCAGCAGCTTGGGAGGGGCAGGAGGGGTACCCTACGAGCAGTACTTC
CDR3 protein: CASSLGGAGGVPYEQYF

V gene: TRBV18
CDR3 length: 15
clone size: -
J gene: TRBJ1-1
D gene: TRBD1
CDR3 DNA: TGTGCCAGCTCCTCCTCAGGGGGCGAGAACACTGAAGCTTTCTTT
CDR3 protein: CASSSSGGENTEAFF

V gene: TRBV5-1
CDR3 length: 16
clone size: -
J gene: TRBJ1-4
D gene: TRBD1
CDR3 DNA: TGCGCCAGCAGCGTCGGGACAGGTGGGGGTAATGAAAAACTGTTTTTT
CDR3 protein: CASSVGTGGGNEKLFF

V gene: TRBV27
CDR3 length: 16
clone size: many
J gene: TRBJ2-1
D gene: TRBD2
CDR3 DNA: TGTGCCAGCAGTTTACCTCAGCGGGAGAAGGGGGATGAGCAGTTCTTC
CDR3 protein: CASSLPQREKGDEQFF

V gene: TRBV27
CDR3 length: 16
clone size: -
J gene: TRBJ1-5
D gene: -
CDR3 DNA: TGTGCCAGCAGTTTCCTGGGGAGGGATAGCAATCAGCCCCAGCATTTT
CDR3 protein: CASSFLGRDSNQPQHF

V gene: TRBV2
CDR3 length: 15
clone size: -
J gene: TRBJ1-5
D gene: -
CDR3 DNA: TGTGCCAGCAGTGTTGGCCCCCATAGCAATCAGCCCCAGCATTTT
CDR3 protein: CASSVGPHSNQPQHF

V gene: TRBV28
CDR3 length: 13
clone size: -
J gene: TRBJ1-2
D gene: -
CDR3 DNA: TGTGCCAGCAGCTTAAAGACGGGCTATGGCTACACCTTC
CDR3 protein: CASSLKTGYGYTF

V gene: TRBV5-4
CDR3 length: 14
clone size: -
J gene: TRBJ2-5
D gene: -
CDR3 DNA: TGTGCCAGCAGCCCCCAAAGGGGTGGCGAGACCCAGTACTTC
CDR3 protein: CASSPQRGGETQYF

V gene: TRBV27
CDR3 length: 15
clone size: -
J gene: TRBJ1-6
D gene: TRBD1
CDR3 DNA: TGTGCCAGCAGTACGGGACAGATATATAATTCACCCCTCCACTTT
CDR3 protein: CASSTGQIYNSPLHF

V gene: TRBV7-9
CDR3 length: 15
clone size: -
J gene: TRBJ2-1
D gene: TRBD1
CDR3 DNA: TGTGCCAGCAGTCCTTCCGGGACAGGCTCTCATGAGCAGTTCTTC
CDR3 protein: CASSPSGTGSHEQFF

V gene: TRBV28
CDR3 length: 20
clone size: -
J gene: TRBJ1-1
D gene: -
CDR3 DNA: TGTGCCAGCAGTTCACCCCGGACCGGACTGCTAGGGGGTAAGAACACTGAAGCTTTCTTT
CDR3 protein: CASSSPRTGLLGGKNTEAFF

V gene: TRBV28
CDR3 length: 12
clone size: -
J gene: TRBJ1-1
D gene: -
CDR3 DNA: TGTGCCAGCAGCCTTAAGAGCACTGAAGCTTTCTTT
CDR3 protein: CASSLKSTEAFF